The 4 T cell receptor beta chains listed next were all sequenced from one sample in a study of identical twins. TCRdb reprocessed the 5' RACE reads with MiXCR, giving one entry per CDR3 protein. The data show approximately 230,000 distinct CDR3 sequences, around 15% seen once. Sequencing was carried out using memory (CD45RO+) T cells sorted from blood. These receptors were collected from a young woman in good health.

The rearrangement uses TRBV7-3 and TRBJ2-1; D is unresolved. The germline V gene has CDR1 SGHTA and CDR2 FQGTGA. This CDR3 contains 13 residues. V shed 4 bases and J shed 5 bases, with 9 bases lying between them. CDR3 loop: CASSSRTDNEQFF. The DNA for the CDR3 is TGTGCCAGCAGCTCACGGACGGACAATGAGCAGTTCTTC.

Concerning this clonotype itself: At one end, the junction sequence differs from germline, possibly due to a read error. The chain has TRBV20-1 and TRBJ2-3, with D tentatively TRBD2 (6 bases). CDR1 DFQATT and CDR2 SNEGSKA come from the germline V gene (reference sequence). This CDR3 region has 15 residues. CDR3 protein: CSARVAGSGTDTQYF. The CDR3 nucleotides read TGCAGTGCTAGAGTTGCGGGGTCAGGCACCGATACGCAGTATTTT.

The chain joins TRBV6-5 to TRBJ2-3; 9 bases are a match to TRBD2. The CDR3 has 17 amino acids. Losses at the gene ends were 0 bases for V and 5 bases for J; bases not matched to a gene: 9. CDR1 and CDR2 from the germline V gene are MNHEY and SVGAGI. DNA for the CDR3: TGTGCCAGCAGTTACTCGACGGCGGGGGGGGGAAAAGATACGCAGTATTTT. It specifies CASSYSTAGGGKDTQYF.

This clonotype appeared many times. The rearrangement links TRBV3-1 to TRBJ2-1; no clear D. The CDR3 covers 15 residues. V gave up 2 bases and J gave up 6 bases, with 14 bases separating them. CDR1 is LGHDT, CDR2 YNNKEL, per germline (reference sequence). This CDR3 is CASSQRLGRGNEQFF. The CDR3, as DNA: TGTGCCAGCAGCCAAAGATTGGGCAGAGGCAATGAGCAGTTCTTC.